The following is a T cell receptor beta chain sequence with its context. The sample holds a few counts of this clone. The antigen this receptor binds is unknown. Base qualities were left out, and no much larger clone turns up one base away. The collaborating institutions used their own protocols to collect whole blood in K2EDTA tubes. For TCRbeta analysis, collaborators shipped samples in one of three forms: frozen whole blood, isolated PBMCs, or DNA extracted from either of those sample types. The immunoSEQ Assay, a bias-controlled multiplex PCR, was used to amplify TCRbeta CDR3 regions from genomic DNA. The study's own analysis went as follows. The number of nucleated cells in each sample was estimated by amplification of reference gene primers within the assay. Sequence reads were collapsed and filtered to measure the absolute abundance of every unique TCRbeta CDR3 rearrangement. For each sample, productive Simpson clonality was calculated as the square root of Simpson's diversity index across productive rearrangements. TCRdb took this table from immuneACCESS and kept in-frame rearrangements with V and J called. Such tables lack part of the clones; where checked against another copy, unresolved V genes explain under half of the gap, and the rest is unexplained. V, J and clone size are those of that table, while D and trimming were read from the DNA. Counted in this sample were a few hundred thousand clones; roughly 86% of them appeared once. 0.85% to 1.2% of the sample lies in the top ten.

These data come from a study of blood T cell repertoires in COVID-19 (dated by TCRdb to the early 2020s). Study-level background: Samples covering the acute and convalescent phases of COVID-19 were provided by collaborators in the United States, Italy and Spain. The repertoires were released in a freely available public database meant as a resource for research on the immune response to SARS-CoV-2. A de-identified subject ID, COVID-19 status, age in years and sex were almost always included in the sample metadata. The material from the prospective study consisted of cDNA or gDNA derived from T cells, B-cell-depleted T cells, or PBMCs. Deeply sampled blood TCRbeta repertoires from subjects exposed to, actively infected with, or recovered from COVID-19 were included in the dataset. HLA class I and class II types, where available, came from metadata supplied by the sample provider rather than from assay-based typing. The samples were drawn from the first 160 participants of the ongoing ImmuneRACE study and from 950 to 1,500 subjects provided by 6 global collaborators.

The paper as a whole reports these results and caveats: The quantity of clinical and demographic metadata differed by source and by participant and was supplied without curation.

From the cysteine through the phenylalanine, the CDR3 covers 13 amino acids. Only the CDR3 part of the read is kept: 39 bases, read in frame from the first base. Trimming accounts for 7 bases at V and 4 bases at J, while the number of junction bases matched to no gene is 5. The chain uses TRBV12-3 or TRBV12-4 and TRBJ2-7; 9 bases in between match TRBD1. The receptor's source is a human donor with acute or convalescent COVID-19. The donor label of this sample is uncertain. The material sequenced was peripheral blood. CDR3 protein: CASKVGQGYEQYF. The bases read TGTGCCAGCAAAGTTGGACAGGGGTACGAGCAGTACTTC.